This T cell receptor (beta chain) derives from a study of identical twins. The CDR3 covers 16 residues. The germline CDR1 and CDR2 sequences are MGHDK and SYGVNS. J lost 3 bases, V lost 4 bases, and 8 bases had no gene match. Study results and limitations: Weaker excess sharing between twins was seen in beta out-of-frame sequences. Whereas memory repertoires showed no such difference, abundant cord blood beta clonotypes carried fewer insertions.

TCRdb called the 5' RACE reads again in MiXCR, with one record for every CDR3 protein. The top ten clones hold 3% of a sample with 570,000 or so distinct CDR3 sequences, approximately 9.6% of them seen once. This clonotype was recorded many times. As yet, its antigen is unknown. The same data also went into a second study, on yellow fever vaccine responses in identical twins. That publication notes: Reportedly, the response of twins' T cells to the vaccine seemed partly convergent, partly personalized.

Sequencing used PBMCs. The clonotype comes from a young woman in good health. The chain combines TRBV25-1 with TRBJ2-1; 8 positions match TRBD2. Here the CDR3 DNA reads TGTGCCAGCAGTGCCCCCACTAGCGGTATCTACAATGAGCAGTTCTTC. Encoded protein: CASSAPTSGIYNEQFF.